These 18 T cell receptor beta chains originate from one sample sequenced in a study of early T cells in non-severe SARS-CoV-2 infection. One entry per CDR3 protein, called by TCRdb with MiXCR from the 5' RACE reads. The sample holds more than 55,000 distinct CDR3 sequences, 4.6% seen once. Sequences were derived from whole blood, sampled at baseline. These receptors were taken from an adult who was a healthcare worker with PCR-confirmed SARS-CoV-2 infection or an uninfected control (not recorded which). The donor label of this sample is uncertain.

This clonotype was found a few times. The chain has TRBV10-1 and TRBJ1-1; maybe TRBD1 (6 bases). CDR1 and CDR2 from the germline V gene are WNHNN and SYGVQD (reference sequence). V was trimmed by 5 bases and J by 1 base, leaving 8 bases between them. This CDR3 is 13 amino acids long. In DNA, the CDR3 is TGCGCCAGCAGTTTGGACAGGAACACTGAAGCTTTCTTT. This sequence encodes CASSLDRNTEAFF.

Many counts were recorded for this clonotype. The chain combines TRBV28 with TRBJ1-6; possible D gene TRBD1, 5 bases. V was cut by 5 bases and J by 3 bases, with 20 bases left in between. The germline CDR1 and CDR2 sequences are MDHEN and SYDVKM. The CDR3 is made up of 18 amino acids. The CDR3 loop is CASSHSFLGRGYNSPLHF. CDR3 nucleotides: TGTGCCAGCAGTCACTCCTTCTTGGGAAGGGGCTATAATTCACCCCTCCACTTT.

This clonotype was seen repeatedly, ten times or more. The chain joins TRBV27 to TRBJ1-5, with a weak D call TRBD1 (6 bases). Per germline, CDR1 MNHEY and CDR2 SMNVEV (reference sequence). V lost 3 bases and J 1 base, leaving 10 bases between the germline ends. This CDR3 region has 15 residues. CDR3 region: CASSLRGGSNQPQHF. CDR3 sequence (DNA): TGTGCCAGCAGTTTGAGAGGGGGGAGCAATCAGCCCCAGCATTTT.

This clonotype was recorded a few times. The chain has TRBV5-1 and TRBJ1-1, with D possibly being TRBD1 (6 bases). This CDR3 has 15 amino acids. CDR1 and CDR2 from the germline V gene are SGHRS and YFSETQ. V was pared by 0 bases and J by 4 bases, with 13 bases between. Here the CDR3 reads CASSLGRGGGTEAFF. The CDR3 bases are TGCGCCAGCAGCTTGGGCAGGGGCGGTGGCACTGAAGCTTTCTTT. Looking up the rest from reference TRBV5-1 and TRBJ1-1 gives the full variable domain: KAGVTQTPRYLIKTRGQQVTLSCSPISGHRSVSWYQQTPGQGLQFLFEYFSETQRNKGNFPGRFSGRQFSNSRSEMNVSTLELGDSALYLCASSLGRGGGTEAFFGQGTRLTVV.

On this clonotype: This could be a read error, since a much larger clone is one nucleotide away. The V call is TRBV6-5, the J call TRBJ2-7; D remains ambiguous. V dropped 6 bases and J dropped 4 bases, with 13 bases sitting between them. Germline lookup yields CDR1 MNHEY and CDR2 SVGAGI. This CDR3 has 13 residues. The DNA for the CDR3 is TGTGCCAGCAGGGACCGCCTCCTTTACGAGCAGTACTTC. Its protein is CASRDRLLYEQYF.

This clonotype was detected many times. CDR3 DNA: TGTGCCTGGAGAAGGTTAGGGGCGAACACTGAAGCTTTCTTT. Translated: CAWRRLGANTEAFF. The J gene is TRBJ1-1, the V gene TRBV30; a weak D match, TRBD1 (5 bases). Trimming removed 3 bases at V and 1 base at J, with 12 bases between. The germline V gene has CDR1 GTSNPN and CDR2 SVGIG (reference sequence). CDR3 size: 14 residues.

The rearrangement joins TRBV5-6 to TRBJ1-1; D gene unclear. The CDR3 contains 14 residues. Between the trimmed V and J ends, which lost 3 bases and 3 bases, there was a span of 12 bases. Per germline, CDR1 SGHDT and CDR2 YYEEEE. The CDR3 loop reads CASSWTTWDTEAFF. The DNA of the CDR3 is TGTGCCAGCAGCTGGACTACTTGGGACACTGAAGCTTTCTTT.

This clonotype was counted between two and nine times. The gene calls are TRBV27 and TRBJ1-1; possibly TRBD1 for D (5 bases). V was shortened by 7 bases and J by 1 base, with 16 bases between the two germline ends. Germline loops: CDR1 MNHEY, CDR2 SMNVEV (reference sequence). The length of the CDR3 is 15 residues. In DNA form, the CDR3 reads TGTGCCAGCAAATATATAGGGGCGCAGAACACTGAAGCTTTCTTT. Translating it yields CASKYIGAQNTEAFF.

This clonotype has at least ten counts. The chain recombines TRBV7-2 with TRBJ2-2; 7 bases agree with TRBD1. CDR3 length: 16 residues. The V segment lost 5 bases and the J segment 6 bases; nucleotides outside the gene matches: 12. Germline V gene lookup returns CDR1 SGHTA and CDR2 FQGNSA. The CDR3 DNA follows: TGTGCCAGCAGCCGACAAACAGGGGAGTGGGCCGGGGAGCTGTTTTTT. Protein sequence: CASSRQTGEWAGELFF. The full variable domain, with the rest looked up from reference TRBV7-2 and TRBJ2-2, is GAGVSQSPSNKVTEKGKDVELRCDPISGHTALYWYRQSLGQGLEFLIYFQGNSAPDKSGLPSDRFSAERTGGSVSTLTIQRTQQEDSAVYLCASSRQTGEWAGELFFGEGSRLTVL.

This clonotype appeared many times. The rearrangement uses TRBV7-2 and TRBJ2-7, with 11 bases lining up with TRBD1. V dropped 3 bases and J dropped 2; count of bases not matched to a gene: 0. In germline, CDR1 is SGHTA, CDR2 FQGNSA. The CDR3 is 14 residues long. The CDR3 protein is CASSLDRGPYEQYF. CDR3 coding DNA: TGTGCCAGCAGCTTGGACAGGGGGCCCTACGAGCAGTACTTC. Variable domain in full (rest from reference TRBV7-2 and TRBJ2-7): GAGVSQSPSNKVTEKGKDVELRCDPISGHTALYWYRQSLGQGLEFLIYFQGNSAPDKSGLPSDRFSAERTGGSVSTLTIQRTQQEDSAVYLCASSLDRGPYEQYFGPGTRLTVT.

This rearrangement joins TRBV18 to TRBJ1-1, with a tentative D call TRBD1 (6 bases). V was clipped by 3 bases and J by 0 bases, with 20 bases between them. Germline V CDR1 and CDR2: KGHSH, LQKENI. The CDR3 length is 18 residues. CDR3 nucleotides: TGTGCCAGCTCACCTTTGGAGCGGGGGCGCGTGCTGAACACTGAAGCTTTCTTT. Its translation: CASSPLERGRVLNTEAFF.

This clonotype came up a few times. This chain links TRBV5-1 with TRBJ2-7; 8 bases align to TRBD1. CDR3 length: 15 amino acids. With 4 bases clipped from V and 5 bases from J, the junction kept 11 bases outside the gene matches. Germline CDR1 and CDR2: SGHRS and YFSETQ. In nucleotides, the CDR3 is TGCGCCAGCAGCCCCGGTCGGACAGGGATAAACGAGCAGTACTTC. Its translation: CASSPGRTGINEQYF.

The genes are TRBV7-9 and TRBJ2-7; 7 bases align to TRBD1. Losses at the gene ends were 5 bases for V and 2 bases for J; bases not matched to a gene: 6. The CDR3 contains 14 residues. Germline assignment: CDR1 SEHNR and CDR2 FQNEAQ (reference sequence). For the CDR3, the DNA is TGTGCCAGCAGCCCTACAGGGGCCGCCTACGAGCAGTACTTC. It translates to CASSPTGAAYEQYF.

CDR3 DNA: TGTGCCAGCAGCCCCTCGGGACTAGCGGGGGGGCATAGTGAGCAGTTCTTC. It encodes CASSPSGLAGGHSEQFF. The rearrangement joins TRBV9 to TRBJ2-1, with TRBD2 matching over 16 bases. Germline V CDR1 and CDR2: SGDLS, YYNGEE. The CDR3 is 17 residues long. Trimming at V came to 4 bases and at J to 9 bases, leaving 10 bases not matched to a gene.

This clonotype has a count of ten or more. This chain connects TRBV18 to TRBJ2-7; D is unresolved. The germline gives CDR1 KGHSH, CDR2 LQKENI. Between the trimmed V and J ends, which lost 4 bases and 0 bases, there was a span of 13 bases. The CDR3 length is 15 residues. CDR3 DNA sequence: TGTGCCAGCTCACTTCAGGACGGACCCTCCTACGAGCAGTACTTC. Amino acid sequence: CASSLQDGPSYEQYF.

This rearrangement joins TRBV20-1 to TRBJ2-7; weak D call: TRBD2 (5 bases). Trimming took off 3 bases at V and 4 bases at J, with 13 bases between the two ends. The CDR3 extends over 13 amino acids. In germline, CDR1 is DFQATT, CDR2 SNEGSKA (reference sequence). Here the CDR3 reads CSARALVEYEQYF. The CDR3 DNA reads TGCAGTGCTAGGGCACTAGTCGAGTACGAGCAGTACTTC.

The V gene is TRBV30, the J gene TRBJ2-2; D ambiguous. Between the trimmed V and J ends, which lost 0 bases and 2 bases, there was a span of 7 bases. From germline, CDR1 is GTSNPN and CDR2 SVGIG (reference sequence). The CDR3 totals 14 residues. This chain's CDR3 is CAWSVLPNTGELFF. The CDR3 coding sequence is TGTGCCTGGAGTGTACTCCCAAACACCGGGGAGCTGTTTTTT.

This clonotype was observed at least ten times. The J gene is TRBJ2-3, the V gene TRBV7-3, with D tentatively TRBD2 (5 bases). This CDR3 spans 13 amino acids. The V gene lost 2 bases and the J gene lost 5 bases, with 8 bases spanning the gap. Germline CDR1 and CDR2: SGHTA and FQGTGA. CDR3 protein: CASSLGSLDTQYF. In DNA form, the CDR3 reads TGTGCCAGCAGCTTAGGGAGTTTAGATACGCAGTATTTT.